Shown below are 14 T cell receptor beta chains from a single sample sequenced in a study of blood T cell repertoires in COVID-19. Sequencing was performed with immunoSEQ multiplex PCR; in TCRdb, only in-frame clones are kept and a portion is missing. The sample includes roughly 150,000 clones, more than 70% of them seen just once. The sample consisted of PBMCs or T cells enriched from blood (not recorded which). The receptors stem from a man in his 60s who had recovered from COVID-19.

J is TRBJ2-2 and V is TRBV6-5; TRBD2 aligns across 10 bases. This CDR3 is built from 13 residues. J was trimmed by 6 bases and V by 8 bases; bases with no gene match: 3. Germline V lookup: CDR1 MNHEY, CDR2 SVGAGI. The CDR3 DNA reads TGTGCCAGCGGGAGCGGGGGGGCCGGGGAGCTGTTTTTT. Its protein is CASGSGGAGELFF.

The chain employs TRBV28 and TRBJ2-6; possible D gene TRBD1, 6 bases. Germline loops: CDR1 MDHEN, CDR2 SYDVKM. The CDR3 totals 16 residues. The V gene lost 6 bases and the J gene lost 0 bases, with 12 bases spanning the gap. The CDR3 spells CASRNQGPSGANVLTF. The CDR3 DNA follows: TGTGCCAGCAGGAACCAGGGGCCCTCTGGGGCCAACGTCCTGACTTTC.

The chain employs TRBV7-8 and TRBJ2-7, with D possibly TRBD2 on 7 matching bases. The CDR3 has 15 residues. The V end lost 4 bases, the J end lost 0 bases, and 13 bases lay between the germline ends. Germline V gives CDR1 SGHVS, CDR2 FQNEAQ. The CDR3 sequence: CASSWGGASSYEQYF. CDR3 sequence (DNA): TGTGCCAGCAGCTGGGGGGGCGCAAGCTCCTACGAGCAGTACTTC.

This chain links TRBV6-5 with TRBJ2-3, with a tentative D call TRBD1 (5 bases). This CDR3 comprises 15 residues. V was trimmed by 6 bases and J by 3 bases, leaving 16 bases between them. In germline, CDR1 is MNHEY, CDR2 SVGAGI. CDR3 loop: CASSPTVIGTDTQYF. The CDR3 DNA follows: TGTGCCAGCAGCCCGACAGTAATTGGGACAGATACGCAGTATTTT.

The chain combines TRBV24-1 with TRBJ2-5; tentative D call: TRBD2 (6 bases). The CDR3 spans 15 residues. Germline CDR1 reads KGHDR; CDR2 reads SFDVKD. The V and J ends lost 1 base and 5 bases respectively, with 13 bases between them. The CDR3: CATSDFGGVVETQYF. The CDR3 DNA sequence: TGTGCCACCAGTGATTTCGGGGGAGTAGTGGAGACCCAGTACTTC.

This clone was detected only a few times. This chain uses TRBV7-9 with TRBJ1-6; D unclear. The length of the CDR3 is 16 residues. CDR1 and CDR2 from the germline V gene are SEHNR and FQNEAQ (reference sequence). V was clipped by 5 bases and J by 5 bases, with 16 bases between them. The CDR3 DNA reads as TGTGCCAGCAGCCTCACCCCCGGGTCACATAATTCACCCCTCCACTTT. Amino acid sequence: CASSLTPGSHNSPLHF.

This clone is a singleton in its sample. This sequence joins TRBV7-2 and TRBJ1-6, with 8 bases that match TRBD1. After removal of 1 base from V and 4 bases from J, the junction contained 0 bases not matched to a gene. The CDR3 is made up of 15 amino acids. From germline, CDR1 is SGHTA and CDR2 FQGNSA. Here the CDR3 reads CASSLGQGYNSPLHF. The CDR3 DNA reads as TGTGCCAGCAGCTTAGGACAGGGGTATAATTCACCCCTCCACTTT.

V is TRBV3-1 (or the pseudogene TRBV3-2) and J is TRBJ2-1, with 8 positions matching TRBD2. This CDR3 comprises 15 residues. V was pared by 1 base and J by 7 bases, with 6 bases of the junction left unmatched. Germline V CDR1 and CDR2: LGHDT, YNNKEL (reference sequence). CDR3 sequence reads: CASSQVRGGMNEQFF. For the CDR3, the DNA is TGTGCCAGCAGCCAAGTACGGGGGGGGATGAATGAGCAGTTCTTC.

The CDR3 region has the DNA TGCGCCAGCAGCCAATCCGGACAGGGGGCGCGTTATGAGCAGTTCTTC. Its translation is CASSQSGQGARYEQFF. The chain recombines TRBV5-1 with TRBJ2-1, with 11 bases identical to TRBD1. This CDR3 is 16 amino acids long. Germline V CDR1 and CDR2: SGHRS, YFSETQ. With 4 bases clipped from V and 8 bases from J, the junction kept 11 bases outside the gene matches.

The V call is TRBV2, the J call TRBJ2-1, with 7 bases matching TRBD1. This CDR3 is 14 amino acids long. The V gene end was trimmed by 6 bases and the J gene end by 3 bases; junction bases not matched to a gene: 5. CDR1 and CDR2 (germline): SNHLY, FYNNEI. The CDR3 region has the DNA TGTGCCAGCAGAGACAGGGTTGACTACAATGAGCAGTTCTTC. Protein sequence: CASRDRVDYNEQFF.

The genes are TRBV7-9 and TRBJ2-3; TRBD1 might be the D (5 bases). CDR3 size: 15 residues. From germline, CDR1 is SEHNR and CDR2 FQNEAQ (reference sequence). Trimming stripped 6 bases from V and 0 bases from J, with 13 bases between. DNA for the CDR3: TGTGCCAGCAGGTCGACAGATTTTAGCACAGATACGCAGTATTTT. It yields the protein CASRSTDFSTDTQYF.

The rearrangement links TRBV5-1 to TRBJ2-6, with D unresolved. V lost 0 bases, J lost 4 bases, and 5 bases lay in between. The CDR3 consists of 14 residues. Germline V gene lookup returns CDR1 SGHRS and CDR2 YFSETQ. CDR3 amino acids: CASSLAPGANVLTF. As DNA, the CDR3 is TGCGCCAGCAGCTTGGCCCCAGGGGCCAACGTCCTGACTTTC.

The V and J genes are TRBV7-9 and TRBJ2-6; perhaps TRBD1 as D (5 bases). Germline CDR1 SEHNR, CDR2 FQNEAQ (reference sequence). The CDR3 is made up of 15 amino acids. The V gene lost 6 bases and the J gene lost 0 bases, with 9 bases spanning the gap. CDR3 nucleotides: TGTGCCAGCAGAGCAGGGTTCTCTGGGGCCAACGTCCTGACTTTC. Translating it yields CASRAGFSGANVLTF.

This clone came up once. This sequence joins TRBV6-5 and TRBJ2-7; perhaps TRBD2 as D (6 bases). The germline V and J ends were trimmed by 0 bases and 7 bases, with 19 bases remaining between them. The length of the CDR3 is 16 residues. CDR1 MNHEY and CDR2 SVGAGI come from the germline V gene. The CDR3 sequence: CASSYSGTRRREEQYF. The CDR3 DNA sequence: TGTGCCAGCAGTTACTCGGGTACGAGACGGCGGGAAGAGCAGTACTTC.